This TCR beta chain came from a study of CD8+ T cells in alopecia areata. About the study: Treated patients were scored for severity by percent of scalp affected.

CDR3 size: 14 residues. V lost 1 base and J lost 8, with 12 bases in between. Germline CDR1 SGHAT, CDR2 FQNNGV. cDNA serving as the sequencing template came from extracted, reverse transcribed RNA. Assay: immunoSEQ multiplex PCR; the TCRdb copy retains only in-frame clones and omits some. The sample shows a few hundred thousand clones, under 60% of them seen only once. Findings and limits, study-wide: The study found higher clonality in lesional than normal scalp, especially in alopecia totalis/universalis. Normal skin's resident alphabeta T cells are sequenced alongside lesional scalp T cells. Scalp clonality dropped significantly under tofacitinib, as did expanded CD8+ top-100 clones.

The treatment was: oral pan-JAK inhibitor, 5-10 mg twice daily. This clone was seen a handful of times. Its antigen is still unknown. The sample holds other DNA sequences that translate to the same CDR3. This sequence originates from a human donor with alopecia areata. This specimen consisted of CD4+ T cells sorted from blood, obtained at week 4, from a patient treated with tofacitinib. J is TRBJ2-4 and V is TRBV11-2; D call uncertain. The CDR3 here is CASSLAPGRDIQYF. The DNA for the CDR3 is TGTGCCAGCAGCTTAGCCCCAGGCCGGGACATTCAGTACTTC.